This TCR beta chain was captured by sequencing in a study of T cell responses to AZD1222 COVID-19 vaccine. Method: immunoSEQ multiplex PCR; TCRdb's copy keeps in-frame clones and lacks some. The sample carries 79,000 or so clones, 60% to 85% recorded once. This CDR3 is built from 15 residues. The ends lost 4 bases at V and 3 bases at J; junction bases unmatched: 8. Germline CDR1 is SQVTM and CDR2 is ANQGSEA. The source is an adult who received the MenACWY meningococcal vaccine as a control. The chain has TRBV29-1 and TRBJ2-2, with TRBD1 matching over 7 bases. The specimen comprised peripheral blood, sampled 28 days after the second dose of the MenACWY control vaccine. CDR3 loop: CSVAKVQGDTGELFF. The CDR3 DNA reads TGCAGCGTTGCTAAGGTCCAGGGGGACACCGGGGAGCTGTTTTTT.